Below, one TCR beta chain is given with its context. Its antigen remains unidentified. The germline CDR1 and CDR2 sequences are DFQATT and SNEGSKA (reference sequence). V was trimmed by 3 bases and J by 4 bases, leaving 3 bases between them. This CDR3 is built from 11 residues. The data originate from a study of vaccination effects on CD4 cells after COVID-19. General study points: Late post-vaccination samples showed marked contraction of infection- and vaccine-induced clones. After vaccination of healthy people, only 1 of 255 vaccine-induced clones cross-reacted with common cold coronaviruses.

Peptide-pool stimulation followed by sequencing identified expanded antigen-specific CD4+ clonotypes in the ViraFEST assay. Having been cultured for 10 days, the cells underwent CD4+ T cell isolation. Nucleocapsid antibodies stayed negative before and after vaccination, showing no earlier SARS-CoV-2 infection. Each well held some 2 million PBMC cultured with around 9.4 ug/ml peptides and around 11 IU/ml IL-2. Profiling relied on immunoSEQ multiplex PCR, and the TCRdb table lists in-frame clones only, not all of them. The repertoire holds about 24,000 clones, more than 70% seen once, with 9% to 12% in the top ten.

Sequencing was performed on CD4+ T cells from PBMCs cultured with HCoV-NL63 spike peptides, taken before COVID-19 vaccination. The clonotype was recovered from a human donor who received a COVID-19 vaccine. This chain joins TRBV20-1 and TRBJ1-4, with unresolved D. The CDR3 region has the DNA TGCAGTGCTAGTGATAATGAAAAACTGTTTTTT. Translating gives CSASDNEKLFF.